The 18 T cell receptor beta chains below were found in one sample sequenced in a study of chemoradiotherapy in HPV16-positive cancers. Measured with immunoSEQ multiplex PCR; TCRdb has only the in-frame clones, and not every one. The top ten clones hold about 12% of a sample with fewer than 10,000 clones, around 93% of them seen once. Specimen: blood, collected from a patient who underwent chemoradiotherapy. The source is a human donor with HPV-associated anogenital cancer.

This chain connects TRBV5-1 to TRBJ2-1; D ambiguous. The length of the CDR3 is 15 residues. The germline CDR1 and CDR2 sequences are SGHRS and YFSETQ. Trimming cost V 0 bases and J 2 bases, with 9 bases left between them. CDR3 nucleotide sequence: TGCGCCAGCAGCTTGGCTGCATATACCTACAATGAGCAGTTCTTC. Its protein is CASSLAAYTYNEQFF.

The rearrangement uses TRBV6-4 and TRBJ2-7; D remains ambiguous. The CDR3 sequence is 11 residues long. Germline V gives CDR1 MRHNA, CDR2 SNTAGT. V shed 11 bases and J shed 5 bases, with 13 bases lying between them. The CDR3 spells CAPVSTHEQYV. The CDR3 nucleotides are TGTGCCCCGGTTTCAACTCACGAGCAGTACGTC.

The chain recombines TRBV19 with TRBJ1-5; TRBD1 agrees at 12 bases. In germline, CDR1 is LNHDA, CDR2 SQIVND (reference sequence). The CDR3 runs 16 residues. V dropped 1 base and J dropped 4; count of bases not matched to a gene: 2. The CDR3 sequence: CASSIGDRGLNQPQHF. CDR3 nucleotides: TGTGCCAGTAGTATAGGGGACAGGGGGCTAAATCAGCCCCAGCATTTT.

CDR3 coding DNA: TGCGCCAGCAGTGAATGGGACAAGAACACTGAAGCTTTCTTT. This translates into CASSEWDKNTEAFF. This chain joins TRBV10-2 and TRBJ1-1; TRBD1 is a possible D gene (6 bases). The germline gives CDR1 WSHSY, CDR2 SAAADI. V lost 3 bases to trimming and J lost 1 base, with 9 bases between them. The CDR3 has 14 residues.

This clone was counted a single time. The J gene is TRBJ1-6, the V gene TRBV7-9; TRBD1 matches at 11 bases. The CDR3 is 15 amino acids. The V segment lost 4 bases and the J segment 10 bases; nucleotides outside the gene matches: 6. Germline loops: CDR1 SEHNR, CDR2 FQNEAQ (reference sequence). CDR3 nucleotide sequence: TGTGCCAGCAGCTGGGGACAGGGGGACCTATCACCCCTCCACTTT. Protein: CASSWGQGDLSPLHF.

V is TRBV5-1 and J is TRBJ1-1; D not certain. Germline CDR1 and CDR2: SGHRS and YFSETQ. The CDR3 length is 16 residues. V lost 0 bases and J lost 0, with 12 bases in between. CDR3 sequence reads: CASSLEAARMNTEAFF. CDR3 DNA sequence: TGCGCCAGCAGCTTGGAGGCAGCCCGAATGAACACTGAAGCTTTCTTT.

This chain joins TRBV18 and TRBJ1-2; D ambiguous. There are 13 residues in the CDR3. CDR1 is KGHSH and CDR2 is LQKENI in the germline V gene. Trimming left V 0 bases short and J 1 base short, with 3 bases between. The CDR3 coding sequence is TGTGCCAGCTCACCACCGTTTAACTATGGCTACACCTTC. Protein: CASSPPFNYGYTF.

CDR3 sequence (DNA): TGTGCCAGCAGTCGAGGACAGAGCAATCAGCCCCAGCATTTT. Amino acids: CASSRGQSNQPQHF. The V and J genes are TRBV6-6 and TRBJ1-5, with D perhaps matching TRBD1 (6 bases). Germline CDR1 MNHNY, CDR2 SVGAGI (reference sequence). CDR3 length equals 14 residues. Trimming removed 5 bases from V and 1 base from J, with 9 bases in between.

This clone was detected only a few times. The chain couples TRBV11-2 to TRBJ2-2, with a possible D match to TRBD2 (6 bases). Germline values: CDR1 SGHAT, CDR2 FQNNGV. The CDR3 length is 13 residues. The V and J ends lost 9 bases and 4 bases respectively, with 12 bases between them. The chain's CDR3 is CASRGISTGELFF. CDR3 coding DNA: TGTGCCAGTCGGGGGATAAGCACCGGGGAGCTGTTTTTT. The whole variable domain, remainder taken from reference TRBV11-2 and TRBJ2-2, is EAGVAQSPRYKIIEKRQSVAFWCNPISGHATLYWYQQILGQGPKLLIQFQNNGVVDDSQLPKDRFSAERLKGVDSTLKIQPAKLEDSAVYLCASRGISTGELFFGEGSRLTVL.

The chain employs TRBV14 and TRBJ2-7; 7 nucleotides align to TRBD1. CDR1 SGHDN and CDR2 FVKESK come from the germline V gene. This CDR3 region has 15 residues. V lost 6 bases to trimming and J lost 1 base; unmatched junction nucleotides: 9. The CDR3 sequence: CASSPPGTASYEQYF. The CDR3 coding sequence is TGTGCCAGCAGTCCCCCCGGGACAGCTTCCTACGAGCAGTACTTC.

This chain's CDR3 is CSSRDTLYNEQFF. CDR3 nucleotides: TGCAGCTCCCGGGACACCCTATACAATGAGCAGTTCTTC. The gene calls are TRBV29-1 and TRBJ2-1, with D perhaps matching TRBD1 (6 bases). The CDR3 sequence is 13 residues long. Germline CDR1 reads SQVTM; CDR2 reads ANQGSEA. The V end lost 8 bases, the J end lost 4 bases, and 15 bases lay between the germline ends.

The rearrangement uses TRBV30 and TRBJ2-5; tentatively, D is TRBD2 (5 bases). Germline CDR1 is GTSNPN and CDR2 is SVGIG (reference sequence). CDR3 length: 13 residues. V dropped 5 bases and J dropped 0 bases, with 10 bases sitting between them. CDR3 bases: TGTGCCTGGGCTGACGGGAACCAAGAGACCCAGTACTTC. It codes for CAWADGNQETQYF. The full variable domain, completed using reference TRBV30 and TRBJ2-5, is SQTIHQWPATLVQPVGSPLSLECTVEGTSNPNLYWYRQAAGRGLQLLFYSVGIGQISSEVPQNLSASRPQDRQFILSSKKLLLSDSGFYLCAWADGNQETQYFGPGTRLLVL.

This chain uses TRBV30 with TRBJ1-2; no firm D call. Germline assignment: CDR1 GTSNPN and CDR2 SVGIG (reference sequence). V dropped 1 base and J dropped 4 bases, with 13 bases sitting between them. The CDR3 sequence is 14 residues long. CDR3 sequence (DNA): TGTGCCTGGAGTGCCGGCCACTATAGCTATGGCTACACCTTC. This translates into CAWSAGHYSYGYTF.

The gene calls are TRBV4-1 and TRBJ1-1, with no clear D. This CDR3 has 15 residues. CDR1 is MGHRA and CDR2 is YSYEKL in the germline V gene. Trimming stripped 3 bases from V and 0 bases from J, with 11 bases between. CDR3 loop: CASSHDWVVNTEAFF. The CDR3 bases are TGCGCCAGCAGCCATGATTGGGTAGTGAACACTGAAGCTTTCTTT.

The chain links TRBV30 to TRBJ2-5; tentative D call: TRBD1 (5 bases). Germline V gives CDR1 GTSNPN, CDR2 SVGIG (reference sequence). Trimming cost V 5 bases and J 2 bases, with 15 bases left between them. The CDR3 extends over 14 amino acids. CDR3: CAWGAAAIQETQYF. As DNA, the CDR3 is TGTGCCTGGGGGGCGGCAGCGATACAAGAGACCCAGTACTTC.

The genes are TRBV2 and TRBJ2-2; 8 bases fit TRBD2. The V segment lost 0 bases and the J segment 0 bases; nucleotides outside the gene matches: 0. Germline V gene sequence: CDR1 SNHLY, CDR2 FYNNEI. CDR3 length: 16 residues. The DNA of the CDR3 is TGTGCCAGCAGTGAAGCGCGGGGGGCGAACACCGGGGAGCTGTTTTTT. It is translated as CASSEARGANTGELFF.

The genes are TRBV12-5 and TRBJ1-1, with a tentative D call TRBD1 (5 bases). Germline assignment: CDR1 LGHNT and CDR2 FRNRAP. Deletions cut 7 bases from V and 1 base from J, with 16 bases between. The CDR3 is made up of 15 amino acids. The CDR3 here is CASAPSHRQNTEAFF. The CDR3 DNA reads as TGTGCTAGTGCCCCTTCGCACAGGCAGAACACTGAAGCTTTCTTT.

The V and J genes are TRBV21-1 and TRBJ1-3; the table names TRBD1, a call not compared with the DNA. TRBV21-1 is tagged as a pseudogene. The CDR3 runs 17 residues. The CDR3 loop reads CASSTMGGQGSGNTIYF. CDR3 DNA: TGTGCCAGCAGCACTATGGGGGGACAGGGATCTGGAAACACCATATATTTT.